This T cell receptor (beta chain) is drawn from a study of regulatory T cells in long-lasting Graves disease. Points from the study as a whole: Newly diagnosed patients shared about a thousand public clonotypes; persistent patients shared some 2,600.

Libraries of TCR beta came from iRepertoire HTBI primers plus Arm-PCR of CDR3 regions. TCRdb analysed the multiplex PCR reads with MiXCR anew, one entry per CDR3 protein. The sample holds approximately 560,000 distinct CDR3 sequences, 15% to 20% seen once. This clonotype was observed a few times. Antigen unknown. The time point: newly diagnosed GD, antithyroid drugs for less than 3 months. Preparation of the TCR library used RNA extracted from PBMCs. Graves' disease diagnosis used American Thyroid Association guidelines. The V end was cut by 8 bases, the J end by 1 base, with 12 bases between. The germline gives CDR1 MGHRA, CDR2 YSYEKL. The CDR3 extends over 13 amino acids. These same data were also listed under a study on T cells in Graves' hyperthyroidism and ophthalmopathy.

The rearrangement uses TRBV4-1 and TRBJ2-7; no reliable D call. This sample comprised peripheral blood mononuclear cells (PBMCs), obtained at new diagnosis, from a patient treated with antithyroid drugs. This clonotype originated in a man aged 18-30 years with Graves disease. CDR3 protein: CASRLEPSYEQYF. CDR3 nucleotide sequence: TGCGCCAGCCGGCTAGAACCGTCCTACGAGCAGTACTTC.